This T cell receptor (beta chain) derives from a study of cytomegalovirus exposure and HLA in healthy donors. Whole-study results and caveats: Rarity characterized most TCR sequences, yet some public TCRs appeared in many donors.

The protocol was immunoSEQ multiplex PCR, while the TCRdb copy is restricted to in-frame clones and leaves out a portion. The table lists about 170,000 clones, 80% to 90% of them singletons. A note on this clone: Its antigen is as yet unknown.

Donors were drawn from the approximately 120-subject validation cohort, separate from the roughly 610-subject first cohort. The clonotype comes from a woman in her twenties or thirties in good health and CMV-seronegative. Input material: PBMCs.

The CDR3 spells CASSPSGGSNQPQHF. The CDR3 nucleotides are TGCGCCAGCAGCCCGAGTGGGGGGAGCAATCAGCCCCAGCATTTT. This chain joins TRBV4-1 and TRBJ1-5; D perhaps matches TRBD1 (5 bases). The ends were cut back, 4 bases at V and 1 base at J, with 11 bases in the middle. Germline V CDR1 and CDR2: MGHRA, YSYEKL. The CDR3 sequence is 15 residues long.